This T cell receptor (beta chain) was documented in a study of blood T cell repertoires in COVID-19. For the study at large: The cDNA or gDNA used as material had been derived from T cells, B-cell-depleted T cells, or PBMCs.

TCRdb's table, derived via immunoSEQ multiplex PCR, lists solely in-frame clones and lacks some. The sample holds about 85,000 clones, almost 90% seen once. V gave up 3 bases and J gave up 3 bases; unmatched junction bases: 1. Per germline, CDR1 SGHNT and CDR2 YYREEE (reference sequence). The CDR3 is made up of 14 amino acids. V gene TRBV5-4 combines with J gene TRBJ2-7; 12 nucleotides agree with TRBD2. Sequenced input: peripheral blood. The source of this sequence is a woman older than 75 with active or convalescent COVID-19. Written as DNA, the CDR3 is TGTGCCAGCAGCTCTAGCGGGAGGGTCTACGAGCAGTACTTC. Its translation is CASSSSGRVYEQYF.